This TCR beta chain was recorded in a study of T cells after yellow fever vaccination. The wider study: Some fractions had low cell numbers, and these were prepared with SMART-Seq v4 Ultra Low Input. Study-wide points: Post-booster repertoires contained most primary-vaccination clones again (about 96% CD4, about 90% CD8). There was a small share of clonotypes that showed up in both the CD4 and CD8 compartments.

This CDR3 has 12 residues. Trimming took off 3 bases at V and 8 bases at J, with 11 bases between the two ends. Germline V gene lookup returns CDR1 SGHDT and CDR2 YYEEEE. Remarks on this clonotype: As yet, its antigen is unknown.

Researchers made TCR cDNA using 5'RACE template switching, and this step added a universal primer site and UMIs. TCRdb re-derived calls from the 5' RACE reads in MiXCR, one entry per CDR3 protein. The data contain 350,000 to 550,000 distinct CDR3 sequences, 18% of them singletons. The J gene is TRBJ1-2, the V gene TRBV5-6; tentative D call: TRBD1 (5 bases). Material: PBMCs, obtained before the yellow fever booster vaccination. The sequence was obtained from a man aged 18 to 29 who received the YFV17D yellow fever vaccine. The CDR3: CASSWGDPGYTF. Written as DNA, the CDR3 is TGTGCCAGCAGCTGGGGCGACCCCGGCTACACCTTC. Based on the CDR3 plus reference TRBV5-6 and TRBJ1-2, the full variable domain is DAGVTQSPTHLIKTRGQQVTLRCSPKSGHDTVSWYQQALGQGPQFIFQYYEEEERQRGNFPDRFSGHQFPNYSSELNVNALLLGDSALYLCASSWGDPGYTFGSGTRLTVV.